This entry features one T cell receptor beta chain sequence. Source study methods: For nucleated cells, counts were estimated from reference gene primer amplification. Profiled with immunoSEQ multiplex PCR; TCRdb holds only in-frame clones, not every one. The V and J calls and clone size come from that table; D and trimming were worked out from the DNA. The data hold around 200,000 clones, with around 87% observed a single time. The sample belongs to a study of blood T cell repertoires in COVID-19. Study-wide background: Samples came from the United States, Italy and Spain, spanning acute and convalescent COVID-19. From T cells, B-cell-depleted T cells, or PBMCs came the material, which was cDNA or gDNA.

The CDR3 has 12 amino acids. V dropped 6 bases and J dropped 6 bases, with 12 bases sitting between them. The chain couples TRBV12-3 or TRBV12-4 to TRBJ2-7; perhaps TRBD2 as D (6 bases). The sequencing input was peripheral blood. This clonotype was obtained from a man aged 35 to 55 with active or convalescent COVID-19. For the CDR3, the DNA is TGTGCCAGCAGAACGGGGGTTGGCGAGCAGTACTTC. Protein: CASRTGVGEQYF.